The present T cell receptor beta chain was sequenced within a study of early T cells in non-severe SARS-CoV-2 infection. This clonotype was counted between two and nine times. Trimming removed 7 bases at V and 12 bases at J, with 19 bases between. Germline lookup yields CDR1 SEHNR and CDR2 FQNEAQ (reference sequence). This CDR3 spans 13 amino acids. Researchers attached unique molecular identifiers to individual cDNA molecules. TCRdb processed the 5' RACE reads anew with MiXCR; each CDR3 protein has one entry. The sample contains around 50,000 distinct CDR3 sequences, around 5.6% of which appear only once.

The TCR sequence derives from an adult who was a healthcare worker with PCR-confirmed SARS-CoV-2 infection or an uninfected control (not recorded which). Specimen: whole blood. The V gene is TRBV7-9, the J gene TRBJ2-1, with a tentative D call TRBD2 (5 bases). Written as DNA, the CDR3 is TGTGCCAGCACCCCGGGGAGCGGCCTGGGGCAGTTCTTC. Encoded protein: CASTPGSGLGQFF.